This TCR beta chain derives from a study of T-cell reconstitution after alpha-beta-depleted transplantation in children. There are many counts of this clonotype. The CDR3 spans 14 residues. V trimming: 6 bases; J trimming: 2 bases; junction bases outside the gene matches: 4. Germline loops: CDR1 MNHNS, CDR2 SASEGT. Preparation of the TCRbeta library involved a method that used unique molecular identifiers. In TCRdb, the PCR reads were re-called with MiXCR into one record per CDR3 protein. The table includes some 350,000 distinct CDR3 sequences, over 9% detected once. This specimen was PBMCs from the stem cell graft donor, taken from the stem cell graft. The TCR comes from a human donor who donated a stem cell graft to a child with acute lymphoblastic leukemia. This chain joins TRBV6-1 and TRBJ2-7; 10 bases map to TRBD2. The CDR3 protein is CASRGTSVAYEQYF. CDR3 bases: TGTGCCAGCAGAGGGACTAGCGTTGCCTACGAGCAGTACTTC.